These 12 T cell receptor beta chains share one sample of origin, sequenced in a study of cytomegalovirus exposure and HLA in healthy donors. PCR involved 60 Vbeta and 13 Jbeta primers. Produced via immunoSEQ multiplex PCR; TCRdb's table is partial and in-frame only. Of around 120,000 clones listed, around four fifths are singletons. The sample comprised PBMCs. The receptors shown here come from a man aged 55-75 years in good health and CMV-seropositive.

The V call is TRBV2, the J call TRBJ2-5, with D possibly being TRBD2 (6 bases). The CDR3 runs 15 residues. Looked up from germline, CDR1 is SNHLY and CDR2 is FYNNEI. Between the trimmed V and J ends, which lost 3 bases and 2 bases, there was a span of 13 bases. DNA for the CDR3: TGTGCCAGCAGTGAGACCCTAGCGCTGCAAGAGACCCAGTACTTC. Translating it yields CASSETLALQETQYF.

The rearrangement links TRBV9 to TRBJ1-6, with 7 bases lining up with TRBD1. This CDR3 comprises 14 residues. The ends lost 2 bases at V and 9 bases at J; junction bases unmatched: 5. Germline V lookup: CDR1 SGDLS, CDR2 YYNGEE. The CDR3 DNA reads as TGTGCCAGCAGCGTCGGACAGGTAGTTTCACCCCTCCACTTT. Its protein product is CASSVGQVVSPLHF.

The chain employs TRBV19 and TRBJ1-2, with D tentatively TRBD1 (6 bases). The CDR3 has 12 amino acids. Trimming took off 6 bases at V and 8 bases at J, with 13 bases between the two ends. Germline V CDR1 and CDR2: LNHDA, SQIVND (reference sequence). In nucleotides, the CDR3 is TGTGCCAGTAGCCACAGGGCGAGGGGCTACACCTTC. Translation: CASSHRARGYTF.

This chain joins TRBV7-2 and TRBJ1-2; TRBD1 might be the D (5 bases). This CDR3 contains 14 residues. The V and J ends lost 5 bases and 8 bases respectively, with 18 bases between them. The germline V gene has CDR1 SGHTA and CDR2 FQGNSA. The CDR3 nucleotides are TGTGCCAGCAGCCCGGAGCGGGGGAATTGGGGCTACACCTTC. Translating it yields CASSPERGNWGYTF. Combining the CDR3 with reference TRBV7-2 and TRBJ1-2 gives the whole variable domain GAGVSQSPSNKVTEKGKDVELRCDPISGHTALYWYRQSLGQGLEFLIYFQGNSAPDKSGLPSDRFSAERTGGSVSTLTIQRTQQEDSAVYLCASSPERGNWGYTFGSGTRLTVV.

The chain is built from TRBV28 and TRBJ2-1; the D gene is possibly TRBD2 (6 bases). This CDR3 contains 13 residues. With 8 bases removed from V and 10 bases from J, the gap between germline ends came to 18 bases. Germline assignment: CDR1 MDHEN and CDR2 SYDVKM. The CDR3 nucleotides are TGTGCCAGCTTCGAATCGGGGGTAAGGGAGCAGTTCTTC. Residues: CASFESGVREQFF.

The chain combines TRBV7-9 with TRBJ2-1; a possible D gene is TRBD2 (6 bases). The ends were cut back, 2 bases at V and 7 bases at J, with 15 bases in the middle. This CDR3 is built from 15 residues. From germline, CDR1 is SEHNR and CDR2 FQNEAQ (reference sequence). The CDR3 is CASSLWAGIRNEQFF. CDR3 in DNA: TGTGCCAGCAGCTTATGGGCGGGAATTCGGAATGAGCAGTTCTTC. The variable domain in full, with the rest retrieved from reference TRBV7-9 and TRBJ2-1, is DTGVSQNPRHKITKRGQNVTFRCDPISEHNRLYWYRQTLGQGPEFLTYFQNEAQLEKSRLLSDRFSAERPKGSFSTLEIQRTEQGDSAMYLCASSLWAGIRNEQFFGPGTRLTVL.

The rearrangement joins TRBV4-1 to TRBJ2-1, with 11 bases fitting TRBD2. CDR1 is MGHRA, CDR2 YSYEKL, per germline. The CDR3 loop spans 17 amino acids. The junction had 6 bases not matched to a gene; V was cut back by 1 base and J by 4 bases. The CDR3 nucleotides read TGCGCCAGCAGCCAAGCTAGCGGGAGGCTCTCTTACAATGAGCAGTTCTTC. Protein sequence: CASSQASGRLSYNEQFF.

The chain employs TRBV7-9 and TRBJ1-2; 8 bases agree with TRBD1. V lost 5 bases to trimming and J lost 11 bases; unmatched junction nucleotides: 10. The CDR3 runs to 13 residues. The germline CDR1 and CDR2 sequences are SEHNR and FQNEAQ (reference sequence). The CDR3 reads CASSDSDREGYTF. The CDR3 DNA reads as TGTGCCAGCAGCGACTCGGACAGGGAAGGTTACACCTTC.

The V gene is TRBV28, the J gene TRBJ2-3; D might be TRBD2 (5 bases). CDR3 length: 12 amino acids. Germline lookup yields CDR1 MDHEN and CDR2 SYDVKM. V was shortened by 3 bases and J by 6 bases, with 7 bases between the two germline ends. The CDR3 region has the DNA TGTGCCAGCAGTTTGGAGCGGGATACGCAGTATTTT. Translated: CASSLERDTQYF.

For this clone: One junction end disagrees with the germline gene, perhaps due to a read error. The chain joins TRBV15 to TRBJ2-7, with 8 bases fitting TRBD2. Germline values: CDR1 LNHNV, CDR2 YYDKDF (reference sequence). The CDR3 runs to 15 residues. The DNA of the CDR3 is TGTGCCACCAGCAGAGCCCCAGCGGGAGCTTACGGGCAGTACTTC. It codes for CATSRAPAGAYGQYF.

The genes are TRBV5-1 and TRBJ2-5; TRBD2 is a possible D gene (6 bases). The CDR3 is made up of 14 amino acids. V was trimmed by 5 bases and J by 1 base, leaving 12 bases between them. Germline CDR1 SGHRS, CDR2 YFSETQ. The CDR3 nucleotides are TGCGCCAGCAGGCGGGACTCCAGCCAAGAGACCCAGTACTTC. Its translation is CASRRDSSQETQYF. The full variable domain, rest sourced from reference TRBV5-1 and TRBJ2-5, is KAGVTQTPRYLIKTRGQQVTLSCSPISGHRSVSWYQQTPGQGLQFLFEYFSETQRNKGNFPGRFSGRQFSNSRSEMNVSTLELGDSALYLCASRRDSSQETQYFGPGTRLLVL.

The rearrangement joins TRBV6-5 to TRBJ2-7, with D perhaps TRBD2 (6 bases). V was cut by 1 base and J by 5 bases, with 15 bases left in between. CDR3 length equals 15 residues. The germline CDR1 and CDR2 sequences are MNHEY and SVGAGI. CDR3 in DNA: TGTGCCAGCAGTTACTGGCGAACGGGAGAGGACGAGCAGTACTTC. It translates to CASSYWRTGEDEQYF.